This TCR beta chain was captured by sequencing in a study of blood T cell repertoires in COVID-19. Overall study context: Collection of acute and convalescent COVID-19 samples took place in the United States, Italy and Spain.

This clone appeared a few times. Under the authors' procedure: It was from reference gene primer amplification that nucleated cell counts were estimated. The assay was immunoSEQ multiplex PCR, and TCRdb's table has in-frame clones only and misses some. Clone size and the V and J calls come from that table; the DNA yielded D and trimming. The sample consists of 150,000 to 200,000 clones, approximately 80% of them appearing once. Germline V gene sequence: CDR1 LNHDA, CDR2 SQIVND (reference sequence). CDR3 length: 14 amino acids. Trimming removed 6 bases from V and 0 bases from J, with 9 bases in between.

This clonotype originated in an elderly woman with acute or convalescent COVID-19. Sequences were obtained from peripheral blood. The chain joins TRBV19 to TRBJ1-3; a weak D match, TRBD1 (5 bases). The CDR3 coding sequence is TGTGCCAGTAGCGCAGGGAACTCTGGAAACACCATATATTTT. This translates into CASSAGNSGNTIYF.